The present TCR beta chain was sequenced within a study of blood T cell repertoires in COVID-19. Study details: Collection of acute and convalescent COVID-19 samples took place in the United States, Italy and Spain.

Patients in Seattle were enrolled during active infection, then followed longitudinally. Original analysis: Nucleated cell counts were estimated from reference gene primer amplification. The table came from immunoSEQ multiplex PCR; TCRdb's copy has only in-frame clones and leaves some out. V and J calls and clone size follow that table, whereas D and trimming were derived from the DNA. The sample yields hundreds of thousands of clones, roughly 90% seen once. Sequencing used peripheral blood. The sequence came from a woman aged 25 to 39 with COVID-19, enrolled during active disease.

The CDR3 DNA reads as TGTGCCAGCAGTTACCGGACTAGTGAGGGCTACGAGCAGTACTTC. Translating it yields CASSYRTSEGYEQYF. V gene TRBV6-5 combines with J gene TRBJ2-7; 7 bases are shared with TRBD2. The junction had 7 bases not matched to a gene; V was cut back by 2 bases and J by 3 bases. Germline-derived CDR1 and CDR2 are MNHEY and SVGAGI. There are 15 residues in the CDR3.